This is a list of T cell receptor beta chains from one sample in a study of T-cell reconstitution after alpha-beta-depleted transplantation in children. One entry per CDR3 protein results from TCRdb running MiXCR on the PCR reads. The table lists 85,000 to 120,000 distinct CDR3 sequences, less than 6% of them singletons. The sequencing here drew on PBMCs, mostly from graft donor cells, taken 60 days after TCRalphabeta/CD19-depleted stem cell transplant. All receptors derive from a female patient aged 2 to 10 who had a stem cell transplant for Fanconi anemia, so the T cells may come from the graft donor. The CDR3 runs from the conserved cysteine through the conserved F or W. A D gene is named only where the DNA matches it firmly. Size is stated for part of the rows, as once, few or many counts, or as a class when the clone is expanded.

d_call clone_size j_call v_call cdr3_nt cdr3_aa
TRBD1 NA TRBJ2-7 TRBV5-1 TGCGCCAGCAGCTTGGCCGGGACAGGGATGGAGCAGTACTTC CASSLAGTGMEQYF
NA NA TRBJ2-1 TRBV30 TGTGCCTGGAGTGTACGTTCGTGGGCAGGGGGAGGGATTGAGCAGTTCTTC CAWSVRSWAGGGIEQFF
TRBD2 many TRBJ2-7 TRBV7-9 TGTGCCAGCAGCCTGCGGACTAGCGGGAAGTATTTCTACGAGCAGTACTTC CASSLRTSGKYFYEQYF
TRBD2 NA TRBJ2-2 TRBV7-2 TGTGCCAGCAGCTTAGCATCGGACGCTAGCGGGTCGACCGGGGAGCTGTTTTTT CASSLASDASGSTGELFF
NA many TRBJ2-2 TRBV27 TGTGCCAGCAGCCTAGGCCCTCTCGCCGGGGAGCTGTTTTTT CASSLGPLAGELFF
TRBD1 few TRBJ1-1 TRBV29-1 TGCAGCGTCCTCAGGACAGGGGGCACTGAAGCTTTCTTT CSVLRTGGTEAFF
TRBD2 many TRBJ2-2 TRBV6-1 TGTGCCAGCCCTGACCTAGCGGGAGACCCCGGGGAGCTGTTTTTT CASPDLAGDPGELFF
TRBD2 many TRBJ2-7 TRBV7-9 TGTGCCAGCAGCTTTCGGGGGGGCTCCTACGAGCAGTACTTC CASSFRGGSYEQYF
NA many TRBJ2-3 TRBV28 TGTGCCAGCAGTTTAACGGCTACGCAGTATTTT CASSLTATQYF
NA many TRBJ1-4 TRBV29-1 TGCAGCGTTGAGGGGCCAGGGAGGGAAAAACTGTTTTTT CSVEGPGREKLFF
NA few TRBJ2-1 TRBV18 TGTGCCAGCTCCCCAGTGGAGGGGTTTGACAATGAGCAGTTCTTC CASSPVEGFDNEQFF
NA many TRBJ2-3 TRBV7-9 TGTGCCAGCAGCCGTGCATGGGATACGCAGTATTTT CASSRAWDTQYF
TRBD2 many TRBJ2-1 TRBV20-1 TGCAGTGCTAGAACTAGCGGGAGTATAGGCTACAATGAGCAGTTCTTC CSARTSGSIGYNEQFF
TRBD2 few TRBJ2-3 TRBV7-2 TGTGCCAGCAGCCCAGCTAGCGGGGGGGTGGATACGCAGTATTTT CASSPASGGVDTQYF
TRBD2 many TRBJ2-7 TRBV12-3/TRBV12-4 TGTGCCAGCAGTCTCTCCACTAGCGCCTACGAGCAGTACTTC CASSLSTSAYEQYF
NA few TRBJ2-7 TRBV18 TGTGCCAGCTCACCGTACTACCAGGCCTACGAGCAGTACTTC CASSPYYQAYEQYF
TRBD2 many TRBJ2-1 TRBV7-3 TGTGCCAGCAGCTTAGGCGGGGGGGGCGGTGAGCAGTTCTTC CASSLGGGGGEQFF
NA many TRBJ2-1 TRBV18 TGTGCCAGCTCACCCCGGGACGATGAGCAGTTCTTC CASSPRDDEQFF
TRBD2 many TRBJ2-1 TRBV20-1 TGCAGTGCTAGAGATATCCAGCGGGGGGGCCAACGAGATATCGATGAGCAGTTCTTC CSARDIQRGGQRDIDEQFF
TRBD1 many TRBJ2-7 TRBV28 TGTGCCAGCAGTTTATCCCCGACAGGGATCCTCTACGAGCAGTACTTC CASSLSPTGILYEQYF
NA many TRBJ2-1 TRBV6-1 TGTGCCAGCATATATGGGGCCTATGAGCAGTTCTTC CASIYGAYEQFF
NA many TRBJ1-1 TRBV9 TGTGCCAGCAGCGTAGGTGATAGCGGCACTGAAGCTTTCTTT CASSVGDSGTEAFF
NA few TRBJ2-2 TRBV20-1 TGCAGTGCTAGAGATACAGTCACCGGGGAGCTGTTTTTT CSARDTVTGELFF
NA many TRBJ2-3 TRBV12-3/TRBV12-4 TGTGCCAGCAGTTTTTGGGGTTTGAAGACAGATACGCAGTATTTT CASSFWGLKTDTQYF
NA many TRBJ2-7 TRBV12-3/TRBV12-4 TGTGCCAGCAGCCAAACCCGGGCGATGTGGGAGCAGTACTTC CASSQTRAMWEQYF
TRBD1 NA TRBJ2-7 TRBV7-6 TGTGCCAGCAGCTTAGCACCCGGGACAGGGGTATACGAGCAGTACTTC CASSLAPGTGVYEQYF
TRBD2 many TRBJ2-1 TRBV11-3 TGTGCCAGCAGCTTAGGTTCAGCGGGAGGGTACAATGAGCAGTTCTTC CASSLGSAGGYNEQFF
NA many TRBJ2-1 TRBV5-1 TGCGCCAGCAGCTTGGGGCTAGGTGGTGAGCAGTTCTTC CASSLGLGGEQFF
NA many TRBJ2-7 TRBV2 TGTGCCAGCAGTGCGCGGTACTACGAGCAGTACTTC CASSARYYEQYF
TRBD1 many TRBJ1-4 TRBV20-1 TGCAGTGCTACTAGGGACAGTCGTAATGAAAAACTGTTTTTT CSATRDSRNEKLFF
TRBD1 many TRBJ2-5 TRBV9 TGTGCCAGCAGCGTAGCTACAGGACAGGGCCAAGAGACCCAGTACTTC CASSVATGQGQETQYF
TRBD2 many TRBJ2-1 TRBV5-1 TGCGCCAGCAGCTTGGAGGCTAGCGGGATTGTTTACAATGAGCAGTTCTTC CASSLEASGIVYNEQFF
NA NA TRBJ2-2 TRBV19 TGTGCCAGTAACCGGGCGGACACCGGGGAGCTGTTTTTT CASNRADTGELFF
TRBD1 many TRBJ2-4 TRBV27 TGTGCCAGCAGTTTAACCCTCACAGGGGGCAAAAACATTCAGTACTTC CASSLTLTGGKNIQYF
NA NA TRBJ2-3 TRBV10-3 TGTGCCATCAGTGCCAGTGGCCTCACAGATACGCAGTATTTT CAISASGLTDTQYF
NA few TRBJ2-3 TRBV5-1 TGCGCCAGCAGCGTCCGGTCCGCAGATACGCAGTATTTT CASSVRSADTQYF
NA many TRBJ2-2 TRBV14 TGTGCCAGCAGCCGTGCCTGGACGGTGGGTGGGGAGCTGTTTTTT CASSRAWTVGGELFF
TRBD2 few TRBJ2-1 TRBV6-1 TGTGCCAGCAGTGAGCTTAGCGGGAGGAAGGGTGAGCAGTTCTTC CASSELSGRKGEQFF
NA many TRBJ2-7 TRBV12-3/TRBV12-4 TGTGCCAGCACCCTTCTCCGGGGAGGCGAGCAGTACTTC CASTLLRGGEQYF